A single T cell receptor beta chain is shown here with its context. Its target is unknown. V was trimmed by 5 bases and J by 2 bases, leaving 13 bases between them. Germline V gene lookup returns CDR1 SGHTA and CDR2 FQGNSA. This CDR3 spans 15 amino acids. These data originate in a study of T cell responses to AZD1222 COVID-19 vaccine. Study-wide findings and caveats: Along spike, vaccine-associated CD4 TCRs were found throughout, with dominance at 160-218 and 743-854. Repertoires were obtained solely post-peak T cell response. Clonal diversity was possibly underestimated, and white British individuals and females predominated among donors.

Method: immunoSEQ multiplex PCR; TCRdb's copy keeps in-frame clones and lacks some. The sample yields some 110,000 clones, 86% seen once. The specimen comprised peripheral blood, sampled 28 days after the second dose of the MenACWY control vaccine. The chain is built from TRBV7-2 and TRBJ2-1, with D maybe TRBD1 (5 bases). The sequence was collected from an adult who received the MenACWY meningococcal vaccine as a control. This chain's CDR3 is CASSGAVQTYNEQFF. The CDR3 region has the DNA TGTGCCAGCAGCGGGGCAGTTCAGACCTACAATGAGCAGTTCTTC. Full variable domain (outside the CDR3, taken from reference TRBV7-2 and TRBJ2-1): GAGVSQSPSNKVTEKGKDVELRCDPISGHTALYWYRQSLGQGLEFLIYFQGNSAPDKSGLPSDRFSAERTGGSVSTLTIQRTQQEDSAVYLCASSGAVQTYNEQFFGPGTRLTVL.